A single sample gave rise to the 8 T cell receptor beta chains below, sequenced in a study of lymphopenia after photon versus proton radiotherapy. Sequencing used immunoSEQ multiplex PCR; TCRdb keeps in-frame clones, though not all of them. The table lists 14,000 or so clones, 70% to 85% of them singletons. The material sequenced was peripheral blood, taken from a patient treated with photon-based radiotherapy. These receptors came from a man in his fifties or sixties with gastric cancer.

The chain recombines TRBV6-6 with TRBJ1-3; D is unclear. The germline CDR1 and CDR2 sequences are MNHNY and SVGAGI (reference sequence). Trimming left V 4 bases short and J 0 bases short, with 10 bases between. CDR3 length equals 15 residues. CDR3 region: CASSSDNPSGNTIYF. The CDR3 DNA is TGTGCCAGCAGTTCCGACAACCCCTCTGGAAACACCATATATTTT.

The chain has TRBV15 and TRBJ1-2; no clear D gene. There are 12 residues in the CDR3. Germline V CDR1 and CDR2: LNHNV, YYDKDF (reference sequence). The V gene lost 4 bases and the J gene lost 6 bases, with 9 bases spanning the gap. CDR3 sequence: CATSKGGNGYTF. CDR3 sequence (DNA): TGTGCCACCAGCAAGGGAGGGAATGGCTACACCTTC.

V and J are TRBV29-1 and TRBJ1-6; D call uncertain. Germline assignment: CDR1 SQVTM and CDR2 ANQGSEA. This CDR3 region has 13 residues. V dropped 3 bases and J dropped 14 bases, with 17 bases sitting between them. The CDR3 coding sequence is TGCAGCGTTGATGTCTTGGAACACTGGACCCTCCACTTT. Protein product: CSVDVLEHWTLHF.

V usage is TRBV4-3 and J usage is TRBJ2-7; D unclear. Deletions cut 0 bases from V and 2 bases from J, with 5 bases between. CDR1 is LGHNA and CDR2 is YSLEER in the germline V gene. The CDR3 is made up of 13 amino acids. The CDR3 loop is CASSQERTYEQYF. The DNA of the CDR3 is TGCGCCAGCAGCCAAGAGAGGACCTACGAGCAGTACTTC.

Relative to its sample, this clone is medium-sized. The genes are TRBV6-1 and TRBJ1-3; perhaps TRBD1 as D (6 bases). Germline CDR1 reads MNHNS; CDR2 reads SASEGT. Trimming shortened V by 2 bases and J by 4 bases, and 12 bases separated the two germline ends. This CDR3 comprises 15 residues. The CDR3: CASSESLGTGNTIYF. CDR3 nucleotide sequence: TGTGCCAGCAGTGAATCTCTAGGGACAGGAAACACCATATATTTT.

The genes are TRBV7-6 and TRBJ2-2; D unclear. The CDR3 length is 11 residues. Germline assignment: CDR1 SGHVS and CDR2 FNYEAQ. Trimming took 3 bases from V and 5 from J, leaving 1 base between them. The CDR3 spells CASSLTGELFF. The CDR3 coding sequence is TGTGCCAGCAGCTTGACCGGGGAGCTGTTTTTT.

The chain carries TRBV7-8 and TRBJ1-1; perhaps TRBD1 as D (5 bases). The CDR3 is made up of 15 amino acids. Between the trimmed V and J ends, which lost 5 bases and 10 bases, there was a span of 23 bases. The germline V gene has CDR1 SGHVS and CDR2 FQNEAQ. The DNA for the CDR3 is TGTGCCAGCAGCCTAGGGACTGCCCTTGGGGATGTAGCTTTCTTT. Encoded protein: CASSLGTALGDVAFF.

A single count supports this clone. The chain recombines TRBV10-3 with TRBJ1-3; D is unclear. The V end lost 7 bases, the J end lost 2 bases, and 12 bases lay between the germline ends. The CDR3 covers 14 residues. Germline values: CDR1 ENHRY, CDR2 SYGVKD. The CDR3 DNA is TGTGCCATCAATAACCCCTCCCCTGGAAACACCATATATTTT. Amino acid sequence: CAINNPSPGNTIYF.